This passage covers 8 T cell receptor beta chains from one sample sequenced in a study of CD8+CD57+ T cells in acquired aplastic anemia. Whoever was chosen for sequencing had shown CD8+CD57+ cell expansion by flow cytometry. Profiling of TCR beta VDJ combinations and CDR3 sequences used genomic DNA as template. Via MiXCR, TCRdb re-called the reads, giving one row per CDR3 protein. The repertoire holds hundreds of thousands of distinct CDR3 sequences, with approximately 33% as singletons. The material sequenced was sorted CD4+, CD8+, or CD8+CD57+ T cells (not recorded which) from PBMCs. These receptors were obtained from a human donor with aplastic anemia.

This clonotype was found many times. This chain joins TRBV7-6 and TRBJ1-3; no firm D call. V was clipped by 0 bases and J by 0 bases, with 3 bases between them. Per germline, CDR1 SGHVS and CDR2 FNYEAQ. CDR3 size: 14 residues. CDR3 coding DNA: TGTGCCAGCAGCTTAGCCGTCTCTGGAAACACCATATATTTT. Translating gives CASSLAVSGNTIYF. Supplemented by reference TRBV7-6 and TRBJ1-3, the full variable domain reads GAGVSQSPRYKVTKRGQDVALRCDPISGHVSLYWYRQALGQGPEFLTYFNYEAQQDKSGLPNDRFSAERPEGSISTLTIQRTEQRDSAMYRCASSLAVSGNTIYFGEGSWLTVV.

This clonotype occurred many times. This rearrangement joins TRBV10-3 to TRBJ2-1; D ambiguous. The CDR3 has 11 residues. Germline V lookup: CDR1 ENHRY, CDR2 SYGVKD. Trimming took off 11 bases at V and 5 bases at J, with 10 bases between the two ends. The CDR3 here is CAYGEDNEQFF. The CDR3 coding sequence is TGTGCCTACGGAGAGGACAATGAGCAGTTCTTC.

This clonotype has only a few counts. The chain couples TRBV7-2 to TRBJ2-1; TRBD1 is a possible D gene (5 bases). The CDR3 sequence is 12 residues long. Germline V gives CDR1 SGHTA, CDR2 FQGNSA. V dropped 3 bases and J dropped 10 bases, with 10 bases sitting between them. CDR3 amino acids: CASSFSWGEQFF. The CDR3 bases are TGTGCCAGCAGCTTTAGTTGGGGCGAGCAGTTCTTC.

The chain employs TRBV19 and TRBJ1-4; D might be TRBD1 (6 bases). V was cut by 0 bases and J by 8 bases, with 13 bases left in between. This CDR3 contains 15 residues. Germline CDR1 is LNHDA and CDR2 is SQIVND (reference sequence). The CDR3 sequence is CASSIDRGGAEKLFF. CDR3 in DNA: TGTGCCAGTAGTATAGATCGCGGGGGCGCAGAAAAACTGTTTTTT.

The chain joins TRBV2 to TRBJ2-7; possibly TRBD2 for D (5 bases). Trimming removed 4 bases from V and 0 bases from J, with 13 bases in between. From germline, CDR1 is SNHLY and CDR2 FYNNEI. This CDR3 region has 15 residues. The CDR3 sequence: CASSAVSGSSYEQYF. The CDR3 DNA follows: TGTGCCAGCAGTGCTGTTTCGGGGAGCTCCTACGAGCAGTACTTC.

This clonotype was counted ten times or more. The chain links TRBV24-1 to TRBJ2-1; TRBD1 is a possible D gene (6 bases). Trimming stripped 2 bases from V and 0 bases from J, with 10 bases between. The CDR3 totals 16 residues. In germline, CDR1 is KGHDR, CDR2 SFDVKD. CDR3 bases: TGTGCCACCAGTGATTCGTCAGGGGCCTCCTACAATGAGCAGTTCTTC. Translation gives CATSDSSGASYNEQFF.

V is TRBV5-1 and J is TRBJ2-1; D may correspond to TRBD1 or TRBD2 (5 bases each). The V gene lost 4 bases and the J gene lost 7 bases, with 12 bases spanning the gap. Germline V gene sequence: CDR1 SGHRS, CDR2 YFSETQ. This CDR3 has 13 residues. In DNA form, the CDR3 reads TGCGCCAGCAGCGGGACCACCGGGAATGAGCAGTTCTTC. Its protein product is CASSGTTGNEQFF.

This clonotype has a handful of counts. The chain recombines TRBV30 with TRBJ2-3, with D perhaps given as TRBD1 or TRBD2 (5 bases each). This CDR3 contains 13 residues. V was pared by 4 bases and J by 4 bases, with 12 bases between. Germline CDR1 is GTSNPN and CDR2 is SVGIG (reference sequence). The CDR3 loop reads CAWIQRGADTQYF. CDR3 in DNA: TGTGCCTGGATTCAGAGGGGCGCAGATACGCAGTATTTT.